This TCR beta chain was documented in a study of cytomegalovirus exposure and HLA in healthy donors. The table came from immunoSEQ multiplex PCR; TCRdb's copy has only in-frame clones and leaves some out. The repertoire consists of hundreds of thousands of clones, with more than 80% occurring once and the leading ten covering roughly 0.82%. The source of this sequence is a woman between 18 and 29 years old in good health and CMV-seronegative. Sequenced: PBMCs.

CDR3 in amino acids: CASKGDLTEAFF. The CDR3 nucleotides are TGTGCCAGCAAGGGGGATCTCACTGAAGCTTTCTTT. The V gene is TRBV2, the J gene TRBJ1-1; D may be TRBD1 (6 bases). Between the trimmed V and J ends, which lost 7 bases and 4 bases, there was a span of 10 bases. The CDR3 length is 12 residues. Germline V lookup: CDR1 SNHLY, CDR2 FYNNEI.